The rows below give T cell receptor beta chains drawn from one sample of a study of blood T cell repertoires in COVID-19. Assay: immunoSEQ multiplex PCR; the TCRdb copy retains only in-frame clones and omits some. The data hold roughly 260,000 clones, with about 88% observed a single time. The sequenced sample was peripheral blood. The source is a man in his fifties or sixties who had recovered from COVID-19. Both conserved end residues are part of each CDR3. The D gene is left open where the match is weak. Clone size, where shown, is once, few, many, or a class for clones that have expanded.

CASSPADGGETQYF,TGTGCCAGCAGCCCCGCCGACGGGGGGGAGACCCAGTACTTC,TRBJ2-5,NA,TRBD2,14,TRBV11-2
CASSSRLAGGLETQYF,TGTGCCAGCAGCTCCCGACTAGCGGGGGGGTTGGAGACCCAGTACTTC,TRBJ2-5,NA,TRBD2,16,TRBV7-2
CASSPDTGWSGNTIYF,TGTGCCAGCAGCCCAGATACGGGGTGGAGTGGAAACACCATATATTTT,TRBJ1-3,NA,NA,16,TRBV28
CSVMDRNYGYTF,TGCAGCGTGATGGACAGGAACTATGGCTACACCTTC,TRBJ1-2,once,TRBD1,12,TRBV29-1
CASSGTGSSEKLFF,TGTGCCAGCAGCGGGACAGGGAGTAGTGAAAAACTGTTTTTT,TRBJ1-4,NA,TRBD1,14,TRBV9
CASSPRRDYEQYF,TGTGCCAGCAGCCCTAGACGGGACTACGAGCAGTACTTC,TRBJ2-7,NA,NA,13,TRBV11-2
CASSHGTSGLVGTDTQYF,TGTGCCAGCAGCCACGGGACTAGCGGTCTTGTCGGCACAGATACGCAGTATTTT,TRBJ2-3,NA,TRBD2,18,TRBV7-2
CASTPGIGPLHF,TGTGCCAGCACCCCAGGCATTGGGCCCCTCCACTTT,TRBJ1-6,NA,NA,12,TRBV2
CAWHRGGNSPLHF,TGTGCCTGGCACAGGGGAGGCAATTCACCCCTCCACTTT,TRBJ1-6,NA,TRBD1,13,TRBV30
CASTSGTAGNTIYF,TGTGCCAGTACTTCAGGGACAGCTGGAAACACCATATATTTT,TRBJ1-3,NA,TRBD1,14,TRBV19
CASSSPRDRATDTQYF,TGTGCCAGCAGTTCACCTCGGGACAGGGCGACGGATACGCAGTATTTT,TRBJ2-3,NA,TRBD1,16,TRBV6-6
CASSLGGGGTDTQYF,TGTGCCAGCTCTCTCGGCGGGGGGGGCACAGATACGCAGTATTTT,TRBJ2-3,NA,TRBD2,15,TRBV18
CASSEGLLLNSPLHF,TGTGCCAGCAGCGAAGGACTGCTATTAAATTCACCCCTCCACTTT,TRBJ1-6,NA,NA,15,TRBV9
CASSPIQNLYEQYF,TGTGCCAGCTCACCAATCCAGAATCTCTACGAGCAGTACTTC,TRBJ2-7,NA,NA,14,TRBV18
CASSSGAYNKQGRSSYEQYF,TGTGCCAGCAGCTCAGGGGCATACAATAAACAGGGTCGCAGCTCCTACGAGCAGTACTTC,TRBJ2-7,NA,NA,20,TRBV7-6
CASSESGGGGELFF,TGTGCCAGCAGCGAATCGGGGGGTGGCGGGGAGCTGTTTTTT,TRBJ2-2,NA,TRBD2,14,TRBV9
CASSRSRDRVNGYTF,TGTGCCAGCAGTCGAAGCCGAGACAGGGTTAATGGCTACACCTTC,TRBJ1-2,NA,TRBD1,15,TRBV6-5
CASAPGRGGTDTQYF,TGTGCCAGTGCCCCTGGGCGGGGTGGCACAGATACGCAGTATTTT,TRBJ2-3,NA,NA,15,TRBV2
CASSLSGTADNSPLHF,TGTGCCAGCAGCTTATCGGGGACAGCCGATAATTCACCCCTCCACTTT,TRBJ1-6,NA,TRBD1,16,TRBV7-2
CASSYSWTAGTDTQYF,TGTGCCAGCAGTTACTCCTGGACAGCCGGCACAGATACGCAGTATTTT,TRBJ2-3,NA,NA,16,TRBV6-5
CASSRTGSTYGYTF,TGTGCCAGCAGCAGGACAGGGAGTACCTATGGCTACACCTTC,TRBJ1-2,NA,TRBD1,14,TRBV5-5
CASSGQDRGRMNTEAFF,TGTGCCAGTAGTGGCCAGGACAGGGGGCGCATGAACACTGAAGCTTTCTTT,TRBJ1-1,NA,TRBD1,17,TRBV19
CASSLGRGHTF,TGTGCCAGCAGCCTAGGCAGGGGGCACACCTTC,TRBJ1-2,few,TRBD1,11,TRBV3-1/TRBV3-2
CASSQTPLGLNTEAFF,TGTGCCAGCAGCCAAACGCCCTTGGGACTAAACACTGAAGCTTTCTTT,TRBJ1-1,NA,NA,16,TRBV3-1/TRBV3-2
CASSEYRGRGRQETQYF,TGTGCCAGCAGTGAATATAGGGGTAGGGGGCGTCAGGAGACCCAGTACTTC,TRBJ2-5,few,TRBD1,17,TRBV25-1
CASSLGTGVNYGYTF,TGTGCCAGCAGCTTGGGGACAGGGGTTAACTATGGCTACACCTTC,TRBJ1-2,NA,TRBD1,15,TRBV7-2
CASSLGPWSSPLHF,TGTGCCAGCAGCTTAGGACCATGGAGTTCACCCCTCCACTTT,TRBJ1-6,NA,NA,14,TRBV11-2
CASSDRRGKTYEQYF,TGTGCCAGTAGTGATCGGCGGGGGAAAACCTACGAGCAGTACTTC,TRBJ2-7,once,TRBD2,15,TRBV19
CASSRPIETNEKLFF,TGTGCCAGCTCACGTCCGATAGAAACTAATGAAAAACTGTTTTTT,TRBJ1-4,once,NA,15,TRBV18
CASSPSPPSYEQYF,TGTGCCAGCAGCCCCAGTCCCCCCAGCTACGAGCAGTACTTC,TRBJ2-7,once,NA,14,TRBV7-9
CATTDLYGYTF,TGTGCCACCACAGACCTCTATGGCTACACCTTC,TRBJ1-2,NA,NA,11,TRBV10-3
CASSKNTGNYNEQFF,TGTGCCAGCTCAAAGAACACAGGGAACTACAATGAGCAGTTCTTC,TRBJ2-1,NA,NA,15,TRBV18
CASRRLAGVQETQYF,TGTGCCAGCAGGAGACTAGCGGGGGTCCAAGAGACCCAGTACTTC,TRBJ2-5,NA,TRBD2,15,TRBV6-6
CASSLSIGTAEAFF,TGCGCCAGCAGCTTGTCGATCGGGACAGCTGAAGCTTTCTTT,TRBJ1-1,once,TRBD1,14,TRBV5-1
CASSQAGTSGGEGTQYF,TGTGCCAGCAGCCAAGCTGGGACTAGCGGGGGAGAGGGGACCCAGTACTTC,TRBJ2-5,NA,TRBD2,17,TRBV3-1/TRBV3-2
CASTGPSTTNEKLFF,TGTGCCAGCACAGGTCCGAGTACAACTAATGAAAAACTGTTTTTT,TRBJ1-4,NA,NA,15,TRBV2
CSVEQGNTGELFF,TGCAGCGTGGAACAGGGGAACACCGGGGAGCTGTTTTTT,TRBJ2-2,NA,NA,13,TRBV29-1
CASRISEASKETQYF,TGTGCCAGCAGGATTAGTGAGGCTAGCAAAGAGACCCAGTACTTC,TRBJ2-5,NA,NA,15,TRBV7-6
CASSFSSGANEQFF,TGTGCCAGCAGCTTCAGTTCAGGGGCCAATGAGCAGTTCTTC,TRBJ2-1,once,NA,14,TRBV11-3
CATSDTREGIPGELFF,TGTGCCACCAGTGATACCAGGGAGGGGATACCCGGGGAGCTGTTTTTT,TRBJ2-2,NA,TRBD2,16,TRBV24-1
CASNKGQGAPGYGYTF,TGTGCCAGCAACAAGGGCCAGGGGGCGCCCGGCTATGGCTACACCTTC,TRBJ1-2,NA,TRBD1,16,TRBV6-6
CASSENRGHNSPLHF,TGTGCCAGCAGCGAAAACAGGGGCCATAATTCACCCCTCCACTTT,TRBJ1-6,once,TRBD1,15,TRBV5-6
CASSETIIGGHSNQPQHF,TGCGCCAGCAGTGAGACTATTATAGGGGGACATAGCAATCAGCCCCAGCATTTT,TRBJ1-5,NA,NA,18,TRBV10-2
CASYADRGNQPQHF,TGTGCCAGCTACGCGGACAGAGGCAATCAGCCCCAGCATTTT,TRBJ1-5,NA,NA,14,TRBV2
CASSEGEEIYGYTF,TGTGCCAGCAGTGAAGGTGAGGAAATCTATGGCTACACCTTC,TRBJ1-2,once,NA,14,TRBV2
CASSIGGGISEQFF,TGTGCCAGTAGTATAGGGGGGGGTATCAGTGAGCAGTTCTTC,TRBJ2-1,NA,TRBD2,14,TRBV19
CASSRALAGGSYEQYF,TGTGCCAGCAGCCGCGCCCTAGCGGGGGGTTCCTACGAGCAGTACTTC,TRBJ2-7,NA,TRBD2,16,TRBV3-1/TRBV3-2
CASSLTQYNSPLHF,TGTGCCAGCAGTTTGACTCAATATAATTCACCCCTCCACTTT,TRBJ1-6,NA,NA,14,TRBV27
CASSIGRQGMNTEAFF,TGTGCCAGTAGTATAGGACGACAGGGAATGAACACTGAAGCTTTCTTT,TRBJ1-1,NA,TRBD1,16,TRBV19
CASSLGSGGARYNSPLHF,TGTGCCAGCAGTTTAGGGTCAGGGGGTGCTAGGTATAATTCACCCCTCCACTTT,TRBJ1-6,NA,TRBD1,18,TRBV27
CASSSNRASQPQHF,TGTGCCAGCAGCTCGAACAGGGCTAGTCAGCCCCAGCATTTT,TRBJ1-5,NA,NA,14,TRBV7-8
CASSTTRFVNEQYF,TGTGCCAGCAGCACCACTAGATTCGTGAACGAGCAGTACTTC,TRBJ2-7,once,NA,14,TRBV5-6
CASRDRGSEGADTQYF,TGTGCCAGCAGGGACAGGGGATCGGAGGGCGCAGATACGCAGTATTTT,TRBJ2-3,NA,TRBD1,16,TRBV3-1/TRBV3-2
CASSRETGANVLTF,TGCGCCAGCAGCCGCGAGACTGGGGCCAACGTCCTGACTTTC,TRBJ2-6,NA,NA,14,TRBV4-1